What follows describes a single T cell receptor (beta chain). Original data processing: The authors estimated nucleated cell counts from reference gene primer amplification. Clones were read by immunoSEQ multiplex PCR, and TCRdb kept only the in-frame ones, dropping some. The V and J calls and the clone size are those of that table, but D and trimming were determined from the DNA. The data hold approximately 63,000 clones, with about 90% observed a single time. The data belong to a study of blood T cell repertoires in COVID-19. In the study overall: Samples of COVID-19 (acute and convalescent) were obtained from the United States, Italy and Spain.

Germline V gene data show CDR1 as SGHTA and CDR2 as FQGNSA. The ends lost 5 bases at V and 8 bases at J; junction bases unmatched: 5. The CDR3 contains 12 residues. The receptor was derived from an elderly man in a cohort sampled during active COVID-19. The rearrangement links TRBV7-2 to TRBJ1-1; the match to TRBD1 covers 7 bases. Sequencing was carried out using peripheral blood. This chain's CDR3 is CASSMTGYEAFF. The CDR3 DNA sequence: TGTGCCAGCAGCATGACAGGGTACGAAGCTTTCTTT.